The present TCR beta chain was sequenced within a study of response to subunit inactivated influenza vaccine. This clonotype has at least ten counts. The antigen is unknown. TCRdb independently ran MiXCR on the RT-PCR reads; one entry per CDR3 protein. The table includes about 620,000 distinct CDR3 sequences, about an eighth detected once. Findings of the study overall: With each seasonal influenza vaccination, the authors suggested, few new T cells are recruited.

CDR3 size: 17 residues. Germline V CDR1 and CDR2: MDHEN, SYDVKM. V shed 2 bases and J shed 5 bases, with 22 bases lying between them. This receptor was obtained from a man over 45 who received an inactivated influenza vaccine. V usage is TRBV28 and J usage is TRBJ2-7; perhaps D is TRBD1 or TRBD2 (5 bases each). The sequencing used PBMCs from blood, collected on the day of vaccination. The CDR3, as DNA: TGTGCCAGCAGTTTAAATACTCGGGGTTCCCTACAGGACGAGCAGTACTTC. It is translated as CASSLNTRGSLQDEQYF.